A few counts support the clone carrying this T cell receptor (beta chain). Antigen unknown. The data were taken from a study of T cells in Graves' hyperthyroidism and ophthalmopathy. The study's findings and limits: The model made its ophthalmopathy prediction, and onset followed a median 6.5 months later.

Using RNA transcripts as the source, TCR beta CDR3 regions were amplified. When the TCR CDR3 underwent first-round RT-PCR, the HTBI primer set was used. TCRdb independently ran MiXCR on the multiplex PCR reads; one entry per CDR3 protein. The sample consists of hundreds of thousands of distinct CDR3 sequences, 11% to 15% of them appearing once. This CDR3 comprises 16 residues. V gave up 3 bases and J gave up 3 bases, with 14 bases separating them. Looked up from germline, CDR1 is SGHNT and CDR2 is YENEEA. Initially, at the first diagnosis of hyperthyroidism and before any ophthalmopathy symptoms, blood was sampled. Each 10 ml fresh peripheral blood draw supplied the PBMCs.

The chain has TRBV11-3 and TRBJ2-2; D perhaps matches TRBD2 (5 bases). Specimen: blood. This TCR came from a woman in her 30s with Graves' hyperthyroidism that later progressed to Graves' ophthalmopathy. This chain's CDR3 is CASSFVRGLDTGELFF. CDR3 in DNA: TGTGCCAGCAGCTTTGTACGGGGATTGGACACCGGGGAGCTGTTTTTT.